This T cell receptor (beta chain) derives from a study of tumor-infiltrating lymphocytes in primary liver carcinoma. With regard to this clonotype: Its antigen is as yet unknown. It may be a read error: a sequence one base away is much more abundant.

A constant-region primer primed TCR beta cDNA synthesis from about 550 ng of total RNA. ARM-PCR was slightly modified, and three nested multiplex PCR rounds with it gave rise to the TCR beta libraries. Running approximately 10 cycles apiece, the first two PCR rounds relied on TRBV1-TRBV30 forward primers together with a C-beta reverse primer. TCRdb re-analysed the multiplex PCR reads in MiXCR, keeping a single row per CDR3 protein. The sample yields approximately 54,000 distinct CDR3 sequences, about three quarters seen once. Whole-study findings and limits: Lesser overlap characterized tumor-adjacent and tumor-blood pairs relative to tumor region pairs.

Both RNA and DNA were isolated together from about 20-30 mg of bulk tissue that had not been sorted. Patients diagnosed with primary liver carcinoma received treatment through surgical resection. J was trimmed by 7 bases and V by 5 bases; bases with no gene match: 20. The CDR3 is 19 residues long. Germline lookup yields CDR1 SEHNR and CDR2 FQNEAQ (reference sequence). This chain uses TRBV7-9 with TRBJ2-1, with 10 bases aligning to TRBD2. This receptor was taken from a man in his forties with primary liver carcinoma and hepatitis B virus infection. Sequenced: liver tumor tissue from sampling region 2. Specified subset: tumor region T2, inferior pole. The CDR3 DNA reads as TGTGCCAGCAGCGCCCCAATGGGAGGACTAGCGGACTTCGAGAATGAGCAGTTCTTC. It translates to CASSAPMGGLADFENEQFF.